This TCR beta chain was identified in a study of T cell repertoires in cytomegalovirus infection. General study results and limits: HLA-C-restricted CMV-specific TCR beta clonotypes were dominant in the ex vivo response.

Germline trimming cut 2 bases from V and 4 bases from J; bases unmatched to any gene: 8. The CDR3 runs to 16 residues. Germline V lookup: CDR1 MNHNY, CDR2 SVGAGI (reference sequence). Concerning this clonotype: Its specificity is not known.

TCRdb fed the reads into MiXCR, producing one record per CDR3 protein. The sample carries some 900,000 distinct CDR3 sequences, over 25% recorded once. The chain links TRBV6-6 to TRBJ1-5; the match to TRBD1 covers 7 bases. This specimen consisted of cultured CD8+ T cells from PBMCs, obtained from culture after CMV antigen stimulation. The TCR was taken from a human donor in good health (CMV status not recorded). Some clones in this sample may be carry-over from other donors' samples. CDR3 amino acids: CASSYLRGGSNQPQHF. As DNA, the CDR3 is TGTGCCAGCAGTTACCTCCGAGGGGGCTCGAATCAGCCCCAGCATTTT.